This T cell receptor (beta chain) was found in a study of cytomegalovirus exposure and HLA in healthy donors. Study-level points and caveats: Most observed TCR sequences were rare, whereas some public TCRs were detected in many donors. Researchers catalogued approximately 170 TCR beta chains as cytomegalovirus-associated. Within the 120 or so validation repertoires, first-cohort TCR clusters tended to co-occur, according to a later analysis.

Sequenced by immunoSEQ multiplex PCR; TCRdb stores in-frame clones only, minus some. The sample carries under 95,000 clones, approximately 93% recorded once. Comment on this clone: No antigen is known for it.

The germline V gene encodes CDR1 WSHSY and CDR2 SAAADI. The V and J ends lost 7 bases and 3 bases, in that order; junction bases with no gene match: 9. The CDR3 runs to 16 residues. Source material: PBMCs. The chain couples TRBV10-2 to TRBJ2-7; TRBD2 matches at 13 bases. This clonotype originated in a woman under 30 in good health and CMV-seronegative. CDR3 sequence (DNA): TGCGCCAGCACCCCCGAACTAGCGGGGGGGATCTACGAGCAGTACTTC. Its protein product is CASTPELAGGIYEQYF.